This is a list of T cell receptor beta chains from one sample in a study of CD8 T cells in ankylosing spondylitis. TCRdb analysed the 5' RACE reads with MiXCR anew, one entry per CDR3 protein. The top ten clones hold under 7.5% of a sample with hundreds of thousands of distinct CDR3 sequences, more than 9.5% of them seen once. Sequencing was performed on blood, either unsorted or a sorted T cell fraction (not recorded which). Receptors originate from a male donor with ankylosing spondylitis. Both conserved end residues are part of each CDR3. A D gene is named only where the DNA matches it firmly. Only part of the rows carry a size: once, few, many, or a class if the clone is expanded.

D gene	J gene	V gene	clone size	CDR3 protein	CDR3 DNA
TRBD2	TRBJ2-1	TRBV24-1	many	CATSDLTSSGRPSYNEQFF	TGTGCCACCAGTGACCTCACCTCTAGCGGGAGGCCGTCCTACAATGAGCAGTTCTTC
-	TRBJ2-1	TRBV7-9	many	CASSFRTATYNEQFF	TGTGCCAGCAGCTTTCGGACGGCAACCTACAATGAGCAGTTCTTC
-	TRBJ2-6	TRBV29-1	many	CSVDISGANVLTF	TGCAGCGTTGACATATCTGGGGCCAACGTCCTGACTTTC
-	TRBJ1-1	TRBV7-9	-	CASSLAGTLGTEAFF	TGTGCCAGCAGCTTGGCCGGGACCCTGGGGACTGAAGCTTTCTTT
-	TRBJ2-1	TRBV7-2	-	CASSPVPLGYNEQFF	TGTGCCAGCAGCCCAGTCCCACTAGGGTACAATGAGCAGTTCTTC
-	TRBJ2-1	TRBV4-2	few	CASSKSPLQGISTYNEQFF	TGTGCCAGCAGCAAATCCCCCTTACAGGGCATAAGCACCTACAATGAGCAGTTCTTC
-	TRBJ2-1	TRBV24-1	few	CATSALGGGSMSYNEQFF	TGTGCCACCAGCGCCCTCGGTGGAGGGTCGATGTCCTACAATGAGCAGTTCTTC
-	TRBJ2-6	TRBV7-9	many	CASSLAVSRSGANVLTF	TGTGCCAGCAGCTTAGCGGTATCACGCTCTGGGGCCAACGTCCTGACTTTC
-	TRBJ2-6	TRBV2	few	CAKSTGPPLSGANVLTF	TGTGCCAAGTCTACAGGGCCCCCTCTCTCTGGGGCCAACGTCCTGACTTTC
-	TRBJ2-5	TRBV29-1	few	CSVEVLQETQYF	TGCAGCGTTGAAGTACTCCAAGAGACCCAGTACTTC
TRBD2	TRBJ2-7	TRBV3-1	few	CASSRGTSGDKAYEQYF	TGTGCCAGCAGCAGGGGGACTAGCGGGGACAAAGCCTACGAGCAGTACTTC
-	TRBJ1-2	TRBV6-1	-	CASAPEGGYGYTF	TGTGCCAGCGCCCCCGAGGGAGGGTATGGCTACACCTTC
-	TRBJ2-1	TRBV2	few	CASSAQGRVDEQFF	TGTGCCAGCAGTGCTCAAGGCAGGGTGGATGAGCAGTTCTTC
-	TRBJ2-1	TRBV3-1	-	CASSQDIAGTNEQFF	TGTGCCAGCAGCCAAGATATCGCGGGCACCAATGAGCAGTTCTTC
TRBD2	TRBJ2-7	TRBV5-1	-	CASSQGLAGAISSYEQYF	TGCGCCAGCAGCCAGGGACTAGCGGGAGCGATAAGCTCCTACGAGCAGTACTTC
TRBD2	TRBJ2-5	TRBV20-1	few	CSVRWWEGRETQYF	TGCAGTGTCCGGTGGTGGGAGGGCCGGGAGACCCAGTACTTC
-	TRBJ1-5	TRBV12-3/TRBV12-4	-	CASSPLGPYSNQPQHF	TGTGCCAGCAGCCCCTTAGGTCCCTATAGCAATCAGCCCCAGCATTTT
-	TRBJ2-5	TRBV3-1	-	CASSHAGETQYF	TGTGCCAGCAGCCATGCGGGGGAGACCCAGTACTTC
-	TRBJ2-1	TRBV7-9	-	CASISSAAYNEQFF	TGTGCCAGCATATCTAGCGCCGCCTACAATGAGCAGTTCTTC
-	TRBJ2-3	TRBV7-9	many	CASSLDGAQYF	TGTGCCAGCAGCTTAGATGGAGCTCAGTATTTT
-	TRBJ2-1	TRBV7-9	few	CASSPSAAEQFF	TGTGCCAGCAGCCCGTCAGCTGCCGAGCAGTTCTTC
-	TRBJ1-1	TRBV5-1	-	CASSLLPGALNTEAFF	TGCGCCAGCAGCTTGTTGCCCGGGGCATTGAACACTGAAGCTTTCTTT